One and the same sample provided the 32 T cell receptor beta chains below, sequenced in a study of cytomegalovirus exposure and HLA in healthy donors. PCR employed 60 Vbeta and 13 Jbeta primers. Some clones are missing from TCRdb's copy, which holds only in-frame ones; the method was immunoSEQ multiplex PCR. The data hold tens of thousands of clones, with roughly two thirds observed a single time. The sequencing input was PBMCs. These receptors were taken from a man in his forties or fifties in good health and CMV-seropositive.

The chain carries TRBV5-4 and TRBJ2-1; the D gene is possibly TRBD2 (7 bases). CDR3 length: 16 amino acids. Germline lookup yields CDR1 SGHNT and CDR2 YYREEE (reference sequence). V was cut by 6 bases and J by 5 bases, with 21 bases left in between. The CDR3 bases are TGTGCCAGCAACCCCCTCCCCCAGGGGAGGGACAATGAGCAGTTCTTC. Its protein product is CASNPLPQGRDNEQFF.

This chain connects TRBV11-2 to TRBJ1-1, with D unclear. Per the germline V gene, CDR1 is SGHAT and CDR2 is FQNNGV. The CDR3 contains 16 residues. Trimming cost V 5 bases and J 0 bases, with 16 bases left between them. The CDR3 sequence: CASSPRGASMNTEAFF. For the CDR3, the DNA is TGTGCCAGCAGCCCGCGAGGAGCAAGCATGAACACTGAAGCTTTCTTT. The entire variable domain, with the rest obtained from reference TRBV11-2 and TRBJ1-1, is as follows: EAGVAQSPRYKIIEKRQSVAFWCNPISGHATLYWYQQILGQGPKLLIQFQNNGVVDDSQLPKDRFSAERLKGVDSTLKIQPAKLEDSAVYLCASSPRGASMNTEAFFGQGTRLTVV.

Details on this clone: The sample has other DNA sequences that encode this CDR3 too. The chain combines TRBV20-1 with TRBJ1-2; 9 nucleotides agree with TRBD1. J lost 6 bases, V lost 6 bases, and 2 bases had no gene match. The CDR3 covers 11 residues. Germline assignment: CDR1 DFQATT and CDR2 SNEGSKA (reference sequence). CDR3 loop: CSATGGNGYTF. The DNA of the CDR3 is TGCAGTGCGACAGGGGGAAATGGCTACACCTTC.

This clone was recorded a few times. The chain uses TRBV2 and TRBJ1-4; 9 nucleotides align to TRBD1. V lost 10 bases, J lost 2 bases, and 5 bases stayed unmatched. CDR1 and CDR2 from the germline V gene are SNHLY and FYNNEI. This CDR3 comprises 14 residues. The CDR3 is CAIRDRVTNEKLFF. Written as DNA, the CDR3 is TGTGCCATACGGGACAGGGTGACTAATGAAAAACTGTTTTTT.

The CDR3 loop reads CASSLKGIGAGELFF. The CDR3 coding sequence is TGCGCCAGCAGCTTGAAAGGGATAGGGGCCGGGGAGCTGTTTTTT. V gene TRBV5-1 combines with J gene TRBJ2-2; possible D gene TRBD1, 5 bases. Germline V CDR1 and CDR2: SGHRS, YFSETQ. Trimming took off 1 base at V and 6 bases at J, with 13 bases between the two ends. This CDR3 comprises 15 residues.

The J gene is TRBJ2-2, the V gene TRBV19; the D gene is possibly TRBD1 (5 bases). This CDR3 comprises 14 residues. Deletions cut 3 bases from V and 2 bases from J, with 7 bases between. Germline lookup yields CDR1 LNHDA and CDR2 SQIVND (reference sequence). In DNA, the CDR3 is TGTGCCAGTAGTATTCAGGGTAACACCGGGGAGCTGTTTTTT. Its translation: CASSIQGNTGELFF.

The CDR3 DNA reads TGTGCCAGCAGCTTGGGGACAGGGACGAACTACGAGCAGTACTTC. This encodes CASSLGTGTNYEQYF. The chain carries TRBV5-6 and TRBJ2-7; 8 nucleotides line up with TRBD1. The junction had 5 bases not matched to a gene; V was cut back by 0 bases and J by 3 bases. Germline V gives CDR1 SGHDT, CDR2 YYEEEE. The CDR3 runs to 15 residues.

The chain uses TRBV9 and TRBJ1-3; 8 bases agree with TRBD1. V was pared by 2 bases and J by 2 bases, with 15 bases of the junction left unmatched. The CDR3 is 19 amino acids. Germline V gives CDR1 SGDLS, CDR2 YYNGEE. The CDR3 sequence: CASSVGVGQGIGAGNTIYF. CDR3 bases: TGTGCCAGCAGCGTTGGGGTCGGACAGGGTATTGGGGCTGGAAACACCATATATTTT.

V is TRBV5-1 and J is TRBJ1-1; 8 bases map to TRBD1. The CDR3 covers 15 residues. CDR1 is SGHRS, CDR2 YFSETQ, per germline. V shed 5 bases, J shed 1 base, and the junction held 7 bases outside the gene matches. The DNA of the CDR3 is TGCGCCAGCAGAAAGGGGACAGGACCGAACACTGAAGCTTTCTTT. This encodes CASRKGTGPNTEAFF.

This clone has only one observation. The rearrangement links TRBV19 to TRBJ2-7, with D tentatively TRBD2 (5 bases). Per germline, CDR1 LNHDA and CDR2 SQIVND (reference sequence). This CDR3 region has 15 residues. With 3 bases removed from V and 5 bases from J, the gap between germline ends came to 17 bases. CDR3 sequence reads: CASSMTPAGYHEQYF. The CDR3 region has the DNA TGTGCCAGTAGTATGACTCCGGCGGGTTACCACGAGCAGTACTTC.

This clone was observed a few times. This chain links TRBV10-3 with TRBJ2-7; TRBD1 might be the D (5 bases). The CDR3 runs to 15 residues. Germline values: CDR1 ENHRY, CDR2 SYGVKD. Between the trimmed V and J ends, which lost 4 bases and 0 bases, there was a span of 13 bases. The CDR3: CAISGNRSSSYEQYF. CDR3 nucleotide sequence: TGTGCCATCAGTGGTAACAGGTCTAGCTCCTACGAGCAGTACTTC.

This clone occurred a few times. This chain links TRBV28 with TRBJ1-5; D is uncertain. The CDR3 is 13 residues long. Germline lookup yields CDR1 MDHEN and CDR2 SYDVKM. Trimming removed 5 bases at V and 9 bases at J, with 14 bases between. CDR3 protein: CASSLTIIRPQHF. CDR3 DNA sequence: TGTGCCAGCAGTCTGACAATCATTCGGCCCCAGCATTTT.

This clone was seen only a few times. The genes are TRBV5-6 and TRBJ2-3; TRBD1 is a possible D gene (6 bases). The CDR3 runs to 14 residues. The V end lost 4 bases, the J end lost 2 bases, and 11 bases lay between the germline ends. Germline CDR1 reads SGHDT; CDR2 reads YYEEEE. CDR3 nucleotide sequence: TGTGCCAGCAGCAGGGGGATGTCCACAGATACGCAGTATTTT. This codes for CASSRGMSTDTQYF.

The chain carries TRBV30 and TRBJ2-2; 9 nucleotides match TRBD1. Unmatched junction bases numbered 4, after V lost 1 base and J lost 7 bases. Germline-derived CDR1 and CDR2 are GTSNPN and SVGIG (reference sequence). The length of the CDR3 is 14 residues. CDR3 in amino acids: CAWSANRGRGELFF. CDR3 sequence (DNA): TGTGCCTGGAGTGCAAACAGGGGGCGCGGGGAGCTGTTTTTT.

This clone was detected only once. The CDR3 DNA follows: TGTGCCAGCAGTTTACAACAGGGCACTGAAGCTTTCTTT. Its translation: CASSLQQGTEAFF. V is TRBV28 and J is TRBJ1-1, with TRBD1 as a possible D gene (6 bases). CDR3 length equals 13 residues. Germline V gene sequence: CDR1 MDHEN, CDR2 SYDVKM. V gave up 2 bases and J gave up 4 bases, with 8 bases separating them.

The gene calls are TRBV10-3 and TRBJ2-1; TRBD1 matches at 9 bases. The CDR3 covers 14 residues. V lost 9 bases and J lost 5; bases outside the gene matches: 8. Germline CDR1 and CDR2: ENHRY and SYGVKD. The CDR3 nucleotides read TGTGCCATTACAGGGGGCCCGATGAACAATGAGCAGTTCTTC. It specifies CAITGGPMNNEQFF.

This clone was picked up one time. The V gene is TRBV6-1, the J gene TRBJ2-7, with 7 bases matching TRBD1. Germline values: CDR1 MNHNS, CDR2 SASEGT. The CDR3 is 14 residues long. The junction had 2 bases not matched to a gene; V was cut back by 1 base and J by 2 bases. The CDR3 region is CASSEGDSTYEQYF. DNA for the CDR3: TGTGCCAGCAGTGAAGGGGACAGTACCTACGAGCAGTACTTC.

This clone was observed a handful of times. The chain combines TRBV7-8 with TRBJ2-7; 9 bases match TRBD1. Germline CDR1 and CDR2: SGHVS and FQNEAQ. The CDR3 is 17 amino acids. V shed 4 bases and J 3 bases; nucleotides not matched to a gene: 13. In DNA form, the CDR3 reads TGTGCCAGCAGCTCTTTCGCCCGGGACAGGGTCCTCTACGAGCAGTACTTC. Translated, it gives CASSSFARDRVLYEQYF.

CDR3 DNA: TGTGCCAGCAGTTCCCGGGCCGGGACACGCTATGGCTACACCTTC. This translates into CASSSRAGTRYGYTF. The V call is TRBV27, the J call TRBJ1-2; D is perhaps TRBD1 (6 bases). Trimming removed 4 bases from V and 4 bases from J, with 16 bases in between. This CDR3 is 15 amino acids long. From germline, CDR1 is MNHEY and CDR2 SMNVEV (reference sequence).

This clone came up a few times. The chain carries TRBV18 and TRBJ2-5; 9 bases agree with TRBD2. Germline CDR1 reads KGHSH; CDR2 reads LQKENI. The CDR3 consists of 15 residues. V was pared by 4 bases and J by 4 bases, with 7 bases of the junction left unmatched. The CDR3 region is CASSRGSGRGETQYF. The CDR3 DNA is TGTGCCAGCTCACGGGGTAGCGGGAGAGGAGAGACCCAGTACTTC.

V usage is TRBV25-1 and J usage is TRBJ1-6; 7 bases line up with TRBD1. Germline CDR1 is MGHDK and CDR2 is SYGVNS. The CDR3 runs 14 residues. Trimming removed 9 bases from V and 5 bases from J; junction bases left unmatched: 7. CDR3 in DNA: TGTGCCAGTCAAGGGACAGACAATAATTCACCCCTCCACTTT. This encodes CASQGTDNNSPLHF.

The chain carries TRBV28 and TRBJ2-5, with D possibly being TRBD2 (6 bases). Trimming removed 5 bases at V and 1 base at J, with 11 bases between. In germline, CDR1 is MDHEN, CDR2 SYDVKM. CDR3 length: 14 amino acids. Here the CDR3 reads CASSGTGVQETQYF. CDR3 coding DNA: TGTGCCAGCAGTGGGACTGGGGTCCAAGAGACCCAGTACTTC.

V is TRBV19 and J is TRBJ1-1; 8 nucleotides line up with TRBD1. This CDR3 spans 14 amino acids. The germline V gene encodes CDR1 LNHDA and CDR2 SQIVND (reference sequence). Trimming cost V 6 bases and J 3 bases; bases outside gene matches: 6. The CDR3 sequence: CASSTGQGYTEAFF. CDR3 nucleotide sequence: TGTGCCAGTAGCACCGGACAGGGTTACACTGAAGCTTTCTTT. Full variable domain (remainder filled in from reference TRBV19 and TRBJ1-1): DGGITQSPKYLFRKEGQNVTLSCEQNLNHDAMYWYRQDPGQGLRLIYYSQIVNDFQKGDIAEGYSVSREKKESFPLTVTSAQKNPTAFYLCASSTGQGYTEAFFGQGTRLTVV.

This chain uses TRBV5-8 with TRBJ2-5, with 8 bases matching TRBD2. The junction had 4 bases not matched to a gene; V was cut back by 2 bases and J by 1 base. The CDR3 consists of 15 residues. Germline lookup yields CDR1 SGHTS and CDR2 YDEGEE. The CDR3 is CASSFSGEPQETQYF. The DNA of the CDR3 is TGTGCCAGCAGCTTTAGCGGGGAACCCCAAGAGACCCAGTACTTC.

The CDR3 sequence: CASSLSSVSPLHF. CDR3 bases: TGTGCCAGCAGTTTATCTTCTGTCTCACCCCTCCACTTT. The chain links TRBV27 to TRBJ1-6; D is ambiguous. CDR3 length: 13 residues. The germline gives CDR1 MNHEY, CDR2 SMNVEV (reference sequence). Between the trimmed V and J ends, which lost 0 bases and 10 bases, there was a span of 7 bases.

This clone showed up just a few times. The V call is TRBV18, the J call TRBJ1-1, with D tentatively TRBD1 (6 bases). V dropped 8 bases and J dropped 1 base, with 17 bases sitting between them. The CDR3 loop spans 15 amino acids. Germline CDR1 reads KGHSH; CDR2 reads LQKENI. DNA for the CDR3: TGTGCCAGCCAAATGGGGGGGACACAGAACACTGAAGCTTTCTTT. This translates into CASQMGGTQNTEAFF.

This sequence joins TRBV7-8 and TRBJ2-5, with D hard to call. The CDR3 has 17 residues. Trimming removed 0 bases at V and 2 bases at J, with 16 bases between. The germline gives CDR1 SGHVS, CDR2 FQNEAQ. The CDR3 spells CASSLARHVRVQETQYF. CDR3 coding DNA: TGTGCCAGCAGCTTAGCCCGACACGTTAGAGTACAAGAGACCCAGTACTTC.

The chain uses TRBV7-2 and TRBJ1-4, with unresolved D. Looked up from germline, CDR1 is SGHTA and CDR2 is FQGNSA. With 4 bases removed from V and 4 bases from J, the gap between germline ends came to 13 bases. This CDR3 is built from 15 residues. CDR3 amino acids: CASSWAGRRNEKLFF. In DNA form, the CDR3 reads TGTGCCAGCAGCTGGGCAGGTCGCCGTAATGAAAAACTGTTTTTT.

In this sample, this clone turned up a few times. The V and J genes are TRBV28 and TRBJ1-2; tentatively, D is TRBD1 (6 bases). The CDR3 spans 17 residues. Trimming pared 7 bases from V and 8 bases from J, leaving 29 bases between. Looked up from germline, CDR1 is MDHEN and CDR2 is SYDVKM. CDR3 region: CASNQGNRDITIWGYTF. The DNA for the CDR3 is TGTGCCAGCAACCAAGGTAACAGGGACATAACCATCTGGGGCTACACCTTC.

V usage is TRBV15 and J usage is TRBJ1-1, with TRBD1 matching 8 bases. The J segment lost 4 bases and the V segment lost 5 bases, leaving 6 bases of the junction unmatched. Germline lookup yields CDR1 LNHNV and CDR2 YYDKDF (reference sequence). The CDR3 sequence is 14 residues long. CDR3 region: CATSRTDRATEAFF. For the CDR3, the DNA is TGTGCCACCAGCCGCACGGACAGGGCCACTGAAGCTTTCTTT.

The chain is built from TRBV6-5 and TRBJ1-1; TRBD1 agrees at 7 bases. V shed 11 bases and J 1 base; nucleotides not matched to a gene: 7. Per the germline V gene, CDR1 is MNHEY and CDR2 is SVGAGI. The CDR3 spans 13 residues. As DNA, the CDR3 is TGTGCCTCAGGGGGAAATGGGAACACTGAAGCTTTCTTT. As protein: CASGGNGNTEAFF.

This CDR3 is CASSPRGPDTQYF. CDR3 nucleotides: TGTGCCAGCAGCCCTAGGGGGCCAGATACGCAGTATTTT. The chain is built from TRBV7-9 and TRBJ2-3; 7 positions agree with TRBD1. V shed 5 bases and J 4 bases; nucleotides not matched to a gene: 3. Germline V lookup: CDR1 SEHNR, CDR2 FQNEAQ (reference sequence). This CDR3 contains 13 residues.